These 32 T cell receptor beta chains were all obtained from the same sample, sequenced in a study of blood T cell repertoires in COVID-19. Generated by immunoSEQ multiplex PCR, the TCRdb table keeps only in-frame clones and is missing some. The sample holds around 60,000 clones, roughly four fifths seen once. Sequencing input: peripheral blood. These receptors were taken from a man older than 75 with acute or convalescent COVID-19.

Worth noting for this clone: One end of the junction varies from germline; a read error may be responsible. The sample carries other DNA sequences with the same CDR3. The CDR3: CASSLSRYSNQPQHF. CDR3 sequence (DNA): TGTGCCAGCAGTCTATCCCGTTATAGCAATCAGCCCCAGCATTTT. The chain has TRBV27 and TRBJ1-5; D remains unclear. CDR3 length: 15 residues. Germline V CDR1 and CDR2: MNHEY, SMNVEV (reference sequence).

This clone was picked up one time. The chain couples TRBV24-1 to TRBJ1-3, with no clear D. V was shortened by 8 bases and J by 4 bases, with 14 bases between the two germline ends. The CDR3 runs 14 residues. In germline, CDR1 is KGHDR, CDR2 SFDVKD. The CDR3 DNA reads TGTGCCACCAATAGAACGAATCTAGGAAACACCATATATTTT. Protein product: CATNRTNLGNTIYF.

A remark on this clone: Other nucleotide sequences in the sample specify the same CDR3. The genes are TRBV12-3 or TRBV12-4 and TRBJ1-2; 7 bases fit TRBD1. J was trimmed by 4 bases and V by 1 base; bases with no gene match: 0. The CDR3 spans 13 residues. The DNA of the CDR3 is TGTGCCAGCAGTTTAGGACAGGGCTATGGCTACACCTTC. Translation gives CASSLGQGYGYTF.

On this clone: The identical CDR3 is also encoded by other nucleotide sequences in the sample. This rearrangement joins TRBV7-9 to TRBJ2-7; 8 bases map to TRBD1. The CDR3 covers 12 residues. The germline V gene has CDR1 SEHNR and CDR2 FQNEAQ (reference sequence). Trimming cost V 5 bases and J 4 bases; bases outside gene matches: 1. CDR3 sequence reads: CASSRQGYEQYF. In DNA form, the CDR3 reads TGTGCCAGCAGCCGACAGGGGTACGAGCAGTACTTC.

The V gene is TRBV5-1, the J gene TRBJ2-5, with 7 nucleotides matching TRBD2. V gave up 3 bases and J gave up 3 bases; unmatched junction bases: 8. Germline V gene sequence: CDR1 SGHRS, CDR2 YFSETQ. The CDR3 spans 15 residues. CDR3 residues: CASSWLAGTKETQYF. CDR3 coding DNA: TGCGCCAGCAGCTGGCTCGCGGGGACTAAAGAGACCCAGTACTTC.

This clone was counted once. The J gene is TRBJ1-5, the V gene TRBV20-1; the match to TRBD1 covers 9 bases. The length of the CDR3 is 16 residues. The ends lost 3 bases at V and 3 bases at J; junction bases unmatched: 9. Germline CDR1 reads DFQATT; CDR2 reads SNEGSKA (reference sequence). CDR3 protein: CSASRQGDKLNQPQHF. In DNA form, the CDR3 reads TGCAGTGCTAGTCGACAGGGGGATAAACTCAATCAGCCCCAGCATTTT.

V and J are TRBV9 and TRBJ2-3, with 9 bases lining up with TRBD2. Trimming took 0 bases from V and 4 from J; bases not matched to a gene: 9. Germline V gene data show CDR1 as SGDLS and CDR2 as YYNGEE. There are 17 residues in the CDR3. CDR3 amino acids: CASSVALLAGSSDTQYF. The CDR3 DNA is TGTGCCAGCAGCGTAGCTCTGCTAGCGGGGAGCTCAGATACGCAGTATTTT.

The V gene is TRBV24-1, the J gene TRBJ2-1, with D hard to call. CDR3 length: 13 residues. Per germline, CDR1 KGHDR and CDR2 SFDVKD. V lost 5 bases and J lost 6, with 10 bases in between. CDR3 nucleotide sequence: TGTGCCACCAGTGCTTCTGGCATCAATGAGCAGTTCTTC. Translated, it gives CATSASGINEQFF.

This clone was detected a few times. The V gene is TRBV2, the J gene TRBJ2-5, with D possibly being TRBD2 (5 bases). V lost 3 bases and J 4 bases, leaving 21 bases between the germline ends. The CDR3 runs to 17 residues. The germline V gene encodes CDR1 SNHLY and CDR2 FYNNEI. The CDR3 region is CASSEKSGFSSRETQYF. CDR3 coding DNA: TGTGCCAGCAGTGAGAAGTCGGGGTTTTCCTCCCGAGAGACCCAGTACTTC.

This clone was recorded only once. This chain connects TRBV10-3 to TRBJ1-2; D may be TRBD1 (5 bases). The germline V gene has CDR1 ENHRY and CDR2 SYGVKD. The CDR3 extends over 13 amino acids. V was shortened by 2 bases and J by 7 bases, with 11 bases between the two germline ends. As DNA, the CDR3 is TGTGCCATCAGTGAGACCAGGGTGTCTGGCTACACCTTC. Amino acid sequence: CAISETRVSGYTF.

V usage is TRBV29-1 and J usage is TRBJ2-2; unclear D gene. The CDR3 length is 12 residues. Germline CDR1 is SQVTM and CDR2 is ANQGSEA. Trimming shortened V by 7 bases and J by 4 bases, and 10 bases separated the two germline ends. The CDR3 spells CSADFGTGELFF. DNA for the CDR3: TGCAGCGCCGACTTTGGCACCGGGGAGCTGTTTTTT.

This chain connects TRBV3-1 (or the pseudogene TRBV3-2) to TRBJ1-2; D ambiguous. The V gene's germline CDR1 is LGHDT and CDR2 YNNKEL (reference sequence). Trimming took off 1 base at V and 5 bases at J, with 14 bases between the two ends. The CDR3 extends over 15 amino acids. In DNA form, the CDR3 reads TGTGCCAGCAGCCAAGCTGGTTGGGGAGATTATGGCTACACCTTC. Amino acid sequence: CASSQAGWGDYGYTF.

The gene calls are TRBV30 and TRBJ2-7; 8 positions agree with TRBD2. Germline V gives CDR1 GTSNPN, CDR2 SVGIG (reference sequence). J lost 2 bases, V lost 7 bases, and 10 bases had no gene match. The CDR3 has 14 residues. This CDR3 reads CASSGTSDAYEQYF. Written as DNA, the CDR3 is TGTGCCTCAAGCGGGACTAGTGACGCCTACGAGCAGTACTTC.

The CDR3 here is CASSLEAFTGGYTF. The CDR3 bases are TGCGCCAGCAGCTTGGAGGCGTTCACGGGGGGCTACACCTTC. The chain employs TRBV5-1 and TRBJ1-2; D gene ambiguous. CDR1 and CDR2 from the germline V gene are SGHRS and YFSETQ. Trimming removed 0 bases at V and 8 bases at J, with 14 bases between. This CDR3 has 14 amino acids.

This chain connects TRBV11-3 to TRBJ1-5; D gene uncertain. Germline assignment: CDR1 SGHNT and CDR2 YENEEA. The CDR3 runs 13 residues. The V end lost 0 bases, the J end lost 5 bases, and 5 bases lay between the germline ends. CDR3 amino acids: CASSLDLDQPQHF. For the CDR3, the DNA is TGTGCCAGCAGCTTAGATCTTGATCAGCCCCAGCATTTT.

V gene TRBV6-5 combines with J gene TRBJ1-3, with unresolved D. The germline V and J ends were trimmed by 4 bases and 7 bases, with 11 bases remaining between them. CDR3 size: 13 residues. Looked up from germline, CDR1 is MNHEY and CDR2 is SVGAGI. CDR3 sequence reads: CASSWQVENTIYF. In DNA, the CDR3 is TGTGCCAGCAGTTGGCAGGTAGAGAACACCATATATTTT.

The rearrangement uses TRBV30 and TRBJ2-5, with a possible D match to TRBD2 (5 bases). Germline V lookup: CDR1 GTSNPN, CDR2 SVGIG (reference sequence). V lost 1 base and J 4 bases, leaving 22 bases between the germline ends. CDR3 length: 17 residues. CDR3 amino acids: CAWSGYDRTASPETQYF. CDR3 sequence (DNA): TGTGCCTGGAGTGGGTATGATCGGACTGCAAGTCCAGAGACCCAGTACTTC.

The chain combines TRBV5-4 with TRBJ2-7; 8 bases align to TRBD1. There are 15 residues in the CDR3. V was clipped by 4 bases and J by 0 bases; unmatched bases: 6. Germline lookup yields CDR1 SGHNT and CDR2 YYREEE (reference sequence). The CDR3 DNA follows: TGTGCCAGCAGCCCCCGGGACAGGAGCTCCTACGAGCAGTACTTC. Translating gives CASSPRDRSSYEQYF.

This clone was observed a handful of times. The chain has TRBV15 and TRBJ2-5, with TRBD1 identical over 9 bases. From germline, CDR1 is LNHNV and CDR2 YYDKDF (reference sequence). CDR3 length: 15 residues. Unmatched junction bases numbered 6, after V lost 2 bases and J lost 5 bases. The CDR3 region is CATSRKNRGRETQYF. DNA for the CDR3: TGTGCCACCAGCAGAAAAAACAGGGGGCGTGAGACCCAGTACTTC.

This clone was detected only once. The chain combines TRBV19 with TRBJ2-7, with a possible D match to TRBD1 (5 bases). CDR1 and CDR2 from the germline V gene are LNHDA and SQIVND (reference sequence). V gave up 3 bases and J gave up 2 bases, with 14 bases separating them. The CDR3 contains 15 residues. The CDR3 protein is CASSIDSNMPYEQYF. CDR3 coding DNA: TGTGCCAGTAGTATCGACAGCAACATGCCCTACGAGCAGTACTTC. Full variable domain (missing parts from reference TRBV19 and TRBJ2-7): DGGITQSPKYLFRKEGQNVTLSCEQNLNHDAMYWYRQDPGQGLRLIYYSQIVNDFQKGDIAEGYSVSREKKESFPLTVTSAQKNPTAFYLCASSIDSNMPYEQYFGPGTRLTVT.

This clone was counted between two and nine times. Within the sample, other DNA sequences also encode this same CDR3. The chain uses TRBV6-1 and TRBJ1-1; D gene uncertain. V gave up 3 bases and J gave up 2 bases, with 7 bases separating them. The CDR3 has 13 amino acids. Germline V gives CDR1 MNHNS, CDR2 SASEGT. CDR3 in amino acids: CASSDLPNTEAFF. CDR3 in DNA: TGTGCCAGCAGTGACCTACCAAACACTGAAGCTTTCTTT.

The chain joins TRBV2 to TRBJ2-2; 13 bases are shared with TRBD2. Germline V CDR1 and CDR2: SNHLY, FYNNEI. The CDR3 runs to 17 residues. Unmatched junction bases numbered 5, after V lost 5 bases and J lost 2 bases. The CDR3 coding sequence is TGTGCCAGCAGTTTCGGGACTAGCGGGGCTAACACCGGGGAGCTGTTTTTT. Residues: CASSFGTSGANTGELFF.

The rearrangement joins TRBV6-1 to TRBJ2-3, with 8 bases fitting TRBD2. The V gene end was trimmed by 4 bases and the J gene end by 2 bases; junction bases not matched to a gene: 14. The V gene's germline CDR1 is MNHNS and CDR2 SASEGT. This CDR3 is built from 18 residues. CDR3 residues: CASSVRSGGPKFTDTQYF. The CDR3 DNA reads TGTGCCAGCAGTGTTAGGAGCGGGGGCCCCAAATTCACAGATACGCAGTATTTT.

This chain connects TRBV10-3 to TRBJ2-1; D may be TRBD1 (5 bases). Germline CDR1 and CDR2: ENHRY and SYGVKD. V lost 10 bases, J lost 3 bases, and 22 bases lay in between. This CDR3 spans 16 amino acids. The CDR3 nucleotides read TGTGCCACCCACCCCGGAACAGGCTTCAACTACAATGAGCAGTTCTTC. The encoded protein is CATHPGTGFNYNEQFF.

The V gene is TRBV12-5, the J gene TRBJ2-7; no firm D call. The CDR3 covers 11 residues. Trimming left V 3 bases short and J 4 bases short, with 4 bases between. Germline CDR1 reads LGHNT; CDR2 reads FRNRAP. As DNA, the CDR3 is TGTGCTAGTGGTTTTAGTTACGAGCAGTACTTC. It codes for CASGFSYEQYF.

This chain connects TRBV5-1 to TRBJ1-4; 10 nucleotides line up with TRBD1. Germline values: CDR1 SGHRS, CDR2 YFSETQ. V gave up 4 bases and J gave up 7 bases; unmatched junction bases: 10. The CDR3 sequence is 16 residues long. The CDR3 sequence: CASSLPTGTGVEKLFF. The CDR3 DNA sequence: TGCGCCAGCAGCCTACCGACCGGGACAGGGGTTGAAAAACTGTTTTTT.

This clone was recorded only once. This sequence joins TRBV6-4 and TRBJ2-7; 8 bases are shared with TRBD2. Losses at the gene ends were 7 bases for V and 6 bases for J; bases not matched to a gene: 5. Per germline, CDR1 MRHNA and CDR2 SNTAGT. The CDR3 loop spans 12 amino acids. CDR3 in amino acids: CASKGLGGEQYF. The CDR3 region has the DNA TGTGCCAGCAAGGGACTAGGGGGCGAGCAGTACTTC.

By share, this clone ranks as medium-sized (0.01 to 0.1%). This rearrangement joins TRBV2 to TRBJ1-6; no clear D gene. This CDR3 has 15 amino acids. V shed 7 bases and J shed 0 bases, with 10 bases lying between them. Germline values: CDR1 SNHLY, CDR2 FYNNEI. DNA of the CDR3: TGTGCCAGCATAGCGACTAGCTCCTATAATTCACCCCTCCACTTT. Encoded protein: CASIATSSYNSPLHF. Looking up the rest from reference TRBV2 and TRBJ1-6 gives the full variable domain: EPEVTQTPSHQVTQMGQEVILRCVPISNHLYFYWYRQILGQKVEFLVSFYNNEISEKSEIFDDQFSVERPDGSNFTLKIRSTKLEDSAMYFCASIATSSYNSPLHFGNGTRLTVT.

The chain has TRBV21-1 and TRBJ1-5; the D segment call TRBD1 is taken from the table without a DNA check. TRBV21-1 is listed as a pseudogene. The CDR3 is 16 residues long. As DNA, the CDR3 is TGTGCCAGCAGCAAAGCTGGCTGTCGGACAAATCAGCCCCAGCATTTT. Its translation: CASSKAGCRTNQPQHF.

V gene TRBV6-5 combines with J gene TRBJ2-5; D ambiguous. The CDR3 sequence is 14 residues long. Germline CDR1 is MNHEY and CDR2 is SVGAGI. Trimming stripped 0 bases from V and 4 bases from J, with 9 bases between. CDR3 in amino acids: CASSYSAGRETQYF. The CDR3 DNA follows: TGTGCCAGCAGTTACTCGGCAGGCAGAGAGACCCAGTACTTC.

This sequence joins TRBV30 and TRBJ2-1, with 7 bases identical to TRBD2. CDR1 is GTSNPN, CDR2 SVGIG, per germline (reference sequence). There are 13 residues in the CDR3. In nucleotides, the CDR3 is TGTGCTGGTCTAGCGGTAAGGTACAATGAGCAGTTCTTC. Translating gives CAGLAVRYNEQFF.

This clone came up once. The V gene is TRBV29-1, the J gene TRBJ2-2; TRBD2 is a possible D gene (6 bases). V shed 4 bases and J shed 11 bases, with 11 bases lying between them. The CDR3 spans 11 residues. CDR1 and CDR2 (germline): SQVTM, ANQGSEA. CDR3 in DNA: TGCAGCGTTGTGCGGGGCGTAGAGCTGTTTTTT. This translates into CSVVRGVELFF.